This TCR beta chain was profiled in a study of blood T cell repertoires in COVID-19. This clone showed up just a few times. Trimming shortened V by 4 bases and J by 5 bases, and 14 bases separated the two germline ends. Germline V lookup: CDR1 ENHRY, CDR2 SYGVKD. The CDR3 has 14 residues. Some clones are missing from TCRdb's copy, which holds only in-frame ones; the method was immunoSEQ multiplex PCR. Of roughly 58,000 clones in the sample, more than 55% were seen once. What was sequenced was PBMCs or T cells enriched from blood (not recorded which). This TCR derives from a woman aged 60 to 75 who had been exposed to COVID-19. The V and J genes are TRBV10-3 and TRBJ2-5; D perhaps matches TRBD1 (6 bases). In nucleotides, the CDR3 is TGTGCCATCAGTGTCAGGGGACAAAGGGAGACCCAGTACTTC. Translated: CAISVRGQRETQYF.